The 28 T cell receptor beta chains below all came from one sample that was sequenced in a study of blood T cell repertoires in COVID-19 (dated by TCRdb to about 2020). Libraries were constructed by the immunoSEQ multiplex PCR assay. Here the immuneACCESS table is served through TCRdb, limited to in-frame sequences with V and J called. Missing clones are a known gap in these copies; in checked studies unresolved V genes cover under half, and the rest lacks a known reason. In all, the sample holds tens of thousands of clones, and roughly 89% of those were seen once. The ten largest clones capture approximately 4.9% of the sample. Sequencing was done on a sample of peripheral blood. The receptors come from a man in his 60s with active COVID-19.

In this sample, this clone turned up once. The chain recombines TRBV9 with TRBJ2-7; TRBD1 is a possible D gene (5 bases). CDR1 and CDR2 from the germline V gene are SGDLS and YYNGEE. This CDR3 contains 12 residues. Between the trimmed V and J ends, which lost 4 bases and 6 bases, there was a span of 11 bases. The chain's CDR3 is CASSHRDSEQYF. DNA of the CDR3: TGTGCCAGCAGCCACCGCGACAGCGAGCAGTACTTC.

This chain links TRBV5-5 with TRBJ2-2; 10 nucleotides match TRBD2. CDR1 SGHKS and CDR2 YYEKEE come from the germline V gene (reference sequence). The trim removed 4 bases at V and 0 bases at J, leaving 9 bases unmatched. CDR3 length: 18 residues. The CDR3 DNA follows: TGTGCCAGCAGCCCTAAGACTAGCGGGCAGCCGAACACCGGGGAGCTGTTTTTT. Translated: CASSPKTSGQPNTGELFF.

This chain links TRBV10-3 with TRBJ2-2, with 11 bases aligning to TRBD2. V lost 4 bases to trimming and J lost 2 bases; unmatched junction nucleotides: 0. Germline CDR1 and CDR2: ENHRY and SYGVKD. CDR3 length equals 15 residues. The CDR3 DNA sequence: TGTGCCATCAGTGGACTAGCGGGAAACACCGGGGAGCTGTTTTTT. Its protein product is CAISGLAGNTGELFF.

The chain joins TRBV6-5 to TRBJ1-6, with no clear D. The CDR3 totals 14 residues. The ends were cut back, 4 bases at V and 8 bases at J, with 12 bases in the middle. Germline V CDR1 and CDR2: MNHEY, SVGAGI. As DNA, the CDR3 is TGTGCCAGCAGTTCCGAGGCCCGTTATTCACCCCTCCACTTT. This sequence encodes CASSSEARYSPLHF.

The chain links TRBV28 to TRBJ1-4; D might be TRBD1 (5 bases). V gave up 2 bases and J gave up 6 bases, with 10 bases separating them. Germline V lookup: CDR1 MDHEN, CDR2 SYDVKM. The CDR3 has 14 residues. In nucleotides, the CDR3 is TGTGCCAGCAGTTTAAGGCAGGGTGATGAAAAACTGTTTTTT. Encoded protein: CASSLRQGDEKLFF.

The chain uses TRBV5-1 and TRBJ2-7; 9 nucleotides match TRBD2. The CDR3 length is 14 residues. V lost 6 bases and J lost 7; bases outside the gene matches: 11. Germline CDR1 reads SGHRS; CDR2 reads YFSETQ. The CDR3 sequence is CASTQAGGVWEQYF. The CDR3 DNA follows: TGCGCCAGCACCCAAGCGGGAGGAGTGTGGGAGCAGTACTTC.

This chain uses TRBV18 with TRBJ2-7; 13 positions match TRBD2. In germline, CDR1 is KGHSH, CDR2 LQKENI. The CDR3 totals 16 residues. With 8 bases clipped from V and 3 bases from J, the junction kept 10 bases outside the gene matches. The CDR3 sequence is CASRPGTSGINYEQYF. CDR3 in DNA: TGTGCCAGCCGGCCCGGGACTAGCGGGATAAACTACGAGCAGTACTTC.

CDR3 loop: CASSSAYQETQYF. CDR3 sequence (DNA): TGTGCCAGCAGTTCCGCGTACCAAGAGACCCAGTACTTC. The chain combines TRBV27 with TRBJ2-5; D gene unclear. CDR3 size: 13 residues. The V end lost 4 bases, the J end lost 0 bases, and 6 bases lay between the germline ends. The germline V gene encodes CDR1 MNHEY and CDR2 SMNVEV (reference sequence).

The CDR3 nucleotides are TGCGCCAGCAGTGAGAGGAGGGGCTTCTCTGGAAACACCATATATTTT. The encoded protein is CASSERRGFSGNTIYF. The chain links TRBV10-2 to TRBJ1-3, with a possible D match to TRBD1 (5 bases). This CDR3 contains 16 residues. Germline lookup yields CDR1 WSHSY and CDR2 SAAADI. Trimming stripped 2 bases from V and 0 bases from J, with 11 bases between.

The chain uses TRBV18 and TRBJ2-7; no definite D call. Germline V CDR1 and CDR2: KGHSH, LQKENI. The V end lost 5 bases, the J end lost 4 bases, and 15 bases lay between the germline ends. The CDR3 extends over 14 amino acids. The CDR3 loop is CASSGERRKYEQYF. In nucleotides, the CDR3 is TGTGCCAGCTCAGGAGAGCGCAGAAAATACGAGCAGTACTTC.

CDR3 residues: CASRKPGGRETQYF. DNA of the CDR3: TGTGCCAGCAGGAAACCCGGGGGGCGAGAGACCCAGTACTTC. The chain joins TRBV6-5 to TRBJ2-5; TRBD2 is a possible D gene (7 bases). Germline V gene data show CDR1 as MNHEY and CDR2 as SVGAGI. V was trimmed by 6 bases and J by 4 bases, leaving 15 bases between them. The CDR3 has 14 residues.

The CDR3 DNA sequence: TGTGCCAGCAGTTCTCAGCGGGAGACCCTTTGGACGCAGTATTTT. It specifies CASSSQRETLWTQYF. The chain is built from TRBV28 and TRBJ2-3; 8 positions agree with TRBD2. Germline V gene lookup returns CDR1 MDHEN and CDR2 SYDVKM. The CDR3 totals 15 residues. The V segment lost 4 bases and the J segment 9 bases; nucleotides outside the gene matches: 12.

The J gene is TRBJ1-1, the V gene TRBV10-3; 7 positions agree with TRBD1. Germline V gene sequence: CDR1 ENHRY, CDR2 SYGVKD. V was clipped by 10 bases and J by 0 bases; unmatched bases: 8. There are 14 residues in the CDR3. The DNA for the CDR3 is TGTGCCAGCAACAGGGGAGACATGAACACTGAAGCTTTCTTT. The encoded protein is CASNRGDMNTEAFF.

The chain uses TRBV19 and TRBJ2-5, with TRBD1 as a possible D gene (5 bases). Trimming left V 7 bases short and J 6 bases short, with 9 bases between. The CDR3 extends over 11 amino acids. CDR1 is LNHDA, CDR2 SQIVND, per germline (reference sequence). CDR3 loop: CASIAGKTQYF. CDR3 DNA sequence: TGTGCCAGTATTGCAGGGAAGACCCAGTACTTC.

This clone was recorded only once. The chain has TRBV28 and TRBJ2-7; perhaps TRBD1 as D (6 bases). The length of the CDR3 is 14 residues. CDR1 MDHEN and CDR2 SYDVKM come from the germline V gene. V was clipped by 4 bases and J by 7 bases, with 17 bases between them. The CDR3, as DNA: TGTGCCAGCAGTTCGCCAGGACAGACCTCGGAGCAGTACTTC. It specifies CASSSPGQTSEQYF.

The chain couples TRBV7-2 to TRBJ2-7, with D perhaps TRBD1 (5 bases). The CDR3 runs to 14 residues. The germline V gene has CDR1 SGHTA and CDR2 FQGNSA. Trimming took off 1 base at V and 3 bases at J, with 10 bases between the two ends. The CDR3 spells CASSLVAGNYEQYF. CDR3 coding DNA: TGTGCCAGCAGCTTAGTGGCAGGGAACTACGAGCAGTACTTC.

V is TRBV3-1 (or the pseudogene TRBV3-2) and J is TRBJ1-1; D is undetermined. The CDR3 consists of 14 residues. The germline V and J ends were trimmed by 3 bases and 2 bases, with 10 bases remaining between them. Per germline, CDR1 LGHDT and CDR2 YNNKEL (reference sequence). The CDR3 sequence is CASSHIGPNTEAFF. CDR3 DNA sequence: TGTGCCAGCAGCCACATTGGGCCCAACACTGAAGCTTTCTTT.

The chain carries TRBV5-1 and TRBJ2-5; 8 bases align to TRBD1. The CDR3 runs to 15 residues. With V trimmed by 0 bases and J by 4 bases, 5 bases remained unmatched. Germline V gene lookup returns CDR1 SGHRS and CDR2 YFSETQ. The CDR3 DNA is TGCGCCAGCAGCTTGGCGGCAGGGGGCTTAGAGACCCAGTACTTC. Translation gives CASSLAAGGLETQYF.

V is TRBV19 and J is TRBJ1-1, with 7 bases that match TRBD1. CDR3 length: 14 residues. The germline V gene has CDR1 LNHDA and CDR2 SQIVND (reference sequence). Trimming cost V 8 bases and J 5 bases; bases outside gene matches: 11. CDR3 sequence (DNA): TGTGCCAGTCGTACCAACAGGGGAGTAACTGAAGCTTTCTTT. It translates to CASRTNRGVTEAFF.

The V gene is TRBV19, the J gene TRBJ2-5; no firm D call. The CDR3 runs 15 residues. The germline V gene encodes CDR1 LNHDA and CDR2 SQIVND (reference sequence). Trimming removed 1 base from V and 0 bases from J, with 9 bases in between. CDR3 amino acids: CASSIAPADQETQYF. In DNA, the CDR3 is TGTGCCAGTAGTATAGCCCCCGCAGACCAAGAGACCCAGTACTTC.

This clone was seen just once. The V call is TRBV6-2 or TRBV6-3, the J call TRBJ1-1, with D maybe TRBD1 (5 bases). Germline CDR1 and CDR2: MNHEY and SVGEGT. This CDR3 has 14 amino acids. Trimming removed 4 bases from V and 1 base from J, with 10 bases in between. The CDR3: CASSWGSGNTEAFF. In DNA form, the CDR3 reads TGTGCCAGCAGTTGGGGCTCGGGGAACACTGAAGCTTTCTTT.

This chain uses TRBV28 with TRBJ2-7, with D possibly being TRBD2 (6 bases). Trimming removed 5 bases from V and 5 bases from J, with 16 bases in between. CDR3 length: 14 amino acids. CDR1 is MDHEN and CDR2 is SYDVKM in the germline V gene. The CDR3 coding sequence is TGTGCCAGCAGTACCTGGGACTTGGGGGACGAGCAGTACTTC. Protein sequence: CASSTWDLGDEQYF. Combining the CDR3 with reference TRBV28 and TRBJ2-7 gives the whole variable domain DVKVTQSSRYLVKRTGEKVFLECVQDMDHENMFWYRQDPGLGLRLIYFSYDVKMKEKGDIPEGYSVSREKKERFSLILESASTNQTSMYLCASSTWDLGDEQYFGPGTRLTVT.

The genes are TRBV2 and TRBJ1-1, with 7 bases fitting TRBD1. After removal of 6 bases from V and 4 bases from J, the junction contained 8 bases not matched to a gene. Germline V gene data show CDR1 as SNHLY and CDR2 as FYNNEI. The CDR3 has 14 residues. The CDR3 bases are TGTGCCAGCAGCCGGACAGGTTCCTTCACTGAAGCTTTCTTT. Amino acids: CASSRTGSFTEAFF.

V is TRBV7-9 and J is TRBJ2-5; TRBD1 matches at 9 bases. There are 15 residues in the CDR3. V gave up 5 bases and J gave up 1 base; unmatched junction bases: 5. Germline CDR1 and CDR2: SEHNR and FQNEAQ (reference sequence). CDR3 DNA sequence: TGTGCCAGCAGCAAACAGGGGGCCGGCCAAGAGACCCAGTACTTC. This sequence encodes CASSKQGAGQETQYF.

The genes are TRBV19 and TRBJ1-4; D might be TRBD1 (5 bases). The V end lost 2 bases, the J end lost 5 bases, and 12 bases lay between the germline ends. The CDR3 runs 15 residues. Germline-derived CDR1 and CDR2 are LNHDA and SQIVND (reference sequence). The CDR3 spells CASSIYGTGNEKLFF. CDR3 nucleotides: TGTGCCAGTAGTATATATGGGACTGGAAATGAAAAACTGTTTTTT.

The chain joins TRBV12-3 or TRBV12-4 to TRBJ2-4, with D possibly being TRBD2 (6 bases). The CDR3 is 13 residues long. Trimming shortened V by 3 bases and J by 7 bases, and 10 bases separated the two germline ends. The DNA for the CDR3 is TGTGCCAGCAGTTTCCCGGGGGTCAACATTCAGTACTTC. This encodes CASSFPGVNIQYF.

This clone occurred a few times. The CDR3 DNA reads as TGTGCCACCAGCAGAGCCGCTGGGAGGGTCCAGACCCAGTACTTC. Translated: CATSRAAGRVQTQYF. The chain links TRBV15 to TRBJ2-5, with TRBD2 matching 7 bases. The CDR3 consists of 15 residues. Germline CDR1 is LNHNV and CDR2 is YYDKDF (reference sequence). Trimming at V came to 1 base and at J to 6 bases, leaving 8 bases not matched to a gene. The whole variable domain, filled in from reference TRBV15 and TRBJ2-5, reads DAMVIQNPRYQVTQFGKPVTLSCSQTLNHNVMYWYQQKSSQAPKLLFHYYDKDFNNEADTPDNFQSRRPNTSFCFLDIRSPGLGDTAMYLCATSRAAGRVQTQYFGPGTRLLVL.

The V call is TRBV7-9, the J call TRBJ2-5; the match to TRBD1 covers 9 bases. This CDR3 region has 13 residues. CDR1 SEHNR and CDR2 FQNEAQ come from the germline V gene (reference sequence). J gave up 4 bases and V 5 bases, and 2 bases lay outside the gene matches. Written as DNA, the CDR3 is TGTGCCAGCAGCCGGGACAGGGTAGAGACCCAGTACTTC. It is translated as CASSRDRVETQYF.